The rows below give T cell receptor beta chains drawn from one sample of a study of T cells after somatic rescue of genetic block. Clones were read by immunoSEQ multiplex PCR, and TCRdb kept only the in-frame ones, dropping some. The sample includes 65,000 to 70,000 clones, 90% to 95% of them seen just once. Sequencing was done on a sample of peripheral blood mononuclear cells (PBMCs). These receptors all come from a man aged 35 to 55. CDR3s leave out the opening cysteine and the closing phenylalanine or tryptophan. The size of a clone is reported for some rows only, either as once, few or many, or as a class for expanded clones.

clone_size	v_call	cdr3_length	cdr3_aa
-	TRBV5-1	12	ASSGGRNTGELF
-	TRBV1	13	TSSLRQGIDQPQH
-	TRBV19	14	ASSIHQQGAGETQY
few	TRBV7-6	14	ASSLSNAGAGQPQH
-	TRBV7-2	13	ASSLSAGGFYEQY
-	TRBV7-9	11	ASSPVDRRKAF
-	TRBV5-6	10	ASSLGGSTQY
-	TRBV5-1	18	ASSLGLAGPGSSGANVLT
-	TRBV6-5	12	ASRGPSSYNEQF
-	TRBV19	14	ASSIGRVGSGNTIY
few	TRBV19	13	ASSIRSGGEQPQH
once	TRBV28	13	ASSPTEGMNSPLH
-	TRBV28	12	ASSLRRTIYGYT
-	TRBV2	12	ASSVARSTDTQY
once	TRBV29-1	12	SVVNTGGNTEAF
-	TRBV5-1	10	ASSDGTQVVF
-	TRBV11-2	14	ASSLTLTGGQETQY
-	TRBV6-5	12	ASSYGQGIYEQY
once	TRBV5-6	12	ASSLSGRTDTQY
-	TRBV19	14	ASSILGGGPNTEAF